The 10 T cell receptor beta chains in this list originate from one sample, sequenced in a study of OX40 agonist ivuxolimab in advanced cancers. Clones were read by immunoSEQ multiplex PCR, and TCRdb kept only the in-frame ones, dropping some. The sample holds over 95,000 clones, about 79% seen once. The sequencing here drew on CD4+ or CD8+ T cells sorted from blood, taken in a trial of the OX40 agonist ivuxolimab. The source of these receptors is an adult with an advanced solid tumor such as melanoma, head and neck, liver or kidney cancer.

The CDR3 DNA sequence: TGTGCCAGCAGCTTAGCGGGACCGTCCACAGATACGCAGTATTTT. Residues: CASSLAGPSTDTQYF. The chain joins TRBV11-2 to TRBJ2-3; D might be TRBD1 or TRBD2, each matching 5 bases. V was cut by 1 base and J by 2 bases, with 10 bases left in between. Per the germline V gene, CDR1 is SGHAT and CDR2 is FQNNGV. There are 15 residues in the CDR3.

V and J are TRBV28 and TRBJ1-6; tentative D call: TRBD1 (5 bases). The CDR3 is 14 residues long. CDR1 is MDHEN and CDR2 is SYDVKM in the germline V gene. Trimming removed 6 bases at V and 10 bases at J, with 16 bases between. In nucleotides, the CDR3 is TGTGCCAGCAGGCTCCCTCAGGGAGGCTCACCCCTCCACTTT. As protein: CASRLPQGGSPLHF.

This clone has only one observation. The chain is built from TRBV27 and TRBJ1-3, with D perhaps matching TRBD1 (5 bases). The germline V gene encodes CDR1 MNHEY and CDR2 SMNVEV (reference sequence). V shed 11 bases and J shed 8 bases, with 19 bases lying between them. The CDR3 sequence is 13 residues long. The CDR3 loop is CAVKRIGEDTIYF. The DNA for the CDR3 is TGTGCCGTAAAGCGGATAGGGGAAGACACCATATATTTT.

Regarding this clone: Other DNA sequences within the sample encode an identical CDR3. The V and J genes are TRBV7-2 and TRBJ2-2, with 7 positions matching TRBD1. Germline V lookup: CDR1 SGHTA, CDR2 FQGNSA. The CDR3 consists of 14 residues. The V gene end was trimmed by 5 bases and the J gene end by 4 bases; junction bases not matched to a gene: 4. CDR3 in amino acids: CASSRDRATGELFF. The CDR3 coding sequence is TGTGCCAGCAGCCGCGACAGGGCCACCGGGGAGCTGTTTTTT.

The chain joins TRBV5-8 to TRBJ2-7, with 13 bases identical to TRBD2. Losses at the gene ends were 5 bases for V and 2 bases for J; bases not matched to a gene: 4. The CDR3 contains 15 residues. Germline CDR1 and CDR2: SGHTS and YDEGEE. CDR3 amino acids: CASRGGTSGTYEQYF. The CDR3 DNA sequence: TGTGCCAGCAGGGGCGGGACTAGCGGGACCTACGAGCAGTACTTC.

This sequence joins TRBV7-2 and TRBJ2-3; perhaps TRBD1 as D (5 bases). V shed 5 bases and J shed 7 bases, with 13 bases lying between them. Germline CDR1 reads SGHTA; CDR2 reads FQGNSA. The CDR3 extends over 13 amino acids. The CDR3 nucleotides are TGTGCCAGCAGCCTCGCAGGGTTGAATACGCAGTATTTT. Protein product: CASSLAGLNTQYF.

The rearrangement links TRBV11-1 to TRBJ2-1, with 8 bases fitting TRBD2. Germline assignment: CDR1 SGHAT and CDR2 FQDESV (reference sequence). The CDR3 runs to 14 residues. Unmatched junction bases numbered 4, after V lost 2 bases and J lost 7 bases. The CDR3 region is CASSLTGGRNEQFF. The CDR3 nucleotides are TGTGCCAGCAGCTTAACGGGAGGGAGAAATGAGCAGTTCTTC.

The V and J genes are TRBV7-9 and TRBJ2-3; 9 bases map to TRBD1. The CDR3 has 14 amino acids. CDR1 and CDR2 (germline): SEHNR, FQNEAQ (reference sequence). Trimming cost V 5 bases and J 4 bases; bases outside gene matches: 4. CDR3: CASSPRTGADTQYF. CDR3 in DNA: TGTGCCAGCAGCCCCCGGACAGGGGCAGATACGCAGTATTTT.

The rearrangement uses TRBV10-2 and TRBJ1-5; unclear D gene. Trimming took off 1 base at V and 7 bases at J, with 8 bases between the two ends. CDR1 and CDR2 from the germline V gene are WSHSY and SAAADI. This CDR3 has 13 amino acids. The CDR3 loop is CASSELGNQPQHF. The DNA for the CDR3 is TGCGCCAGCAGTGAGTTAGGGAACCAGCCCCAGCATTTT.

The rearrangement links TRBV7-7 to TRBJ2-1; no firm D call. CDR3 length equals 15 residues. The germline gives CDR1 SSHAT, CDR2 FNYEAQ (reference sequence). Trimming took off 1 base at V and 0 bases at J, with 7 bases between the two ends. The CDR3 protein is CASSLEGGSYNEQFF. DNA for the CDR3: TGTGCCAGCAGCTTAGAAGGCGGCTCCTACAATGAGCAGTTCTTC.